This TCR beta chain derives from a study of CD8+ T cells in alopecia areata. Study-level information: At a dose of 5 to 10 mg twice daily, oral tofacitinib was given to treated patients.

Whole-study findings and limits: For baseline CD8+ expansion, any link to response stays uncertain with one nonresponder.

Treatment defined: oral pan-JAK inhibitor, 5-10 mg twice daily. This clone was seen a handful of times. Its antigen is as yet unknown. The sequencing template was cDNA reverse transcribed from extracted RNA. Only in-frame clones appear in the TCRdb table, and some are missing; sequencing was by immunoSEQ multiplex PCR. Among 200,000 or so clones listed, approximately 45% were seen once. The CDR3 sequence is 15 residues long. Germline V CDR1 and CDR2: LNHDA, SQIVND (reference sequence). Unmatched junction bases numbered 10, after V lost 2 bases and J lost 9 bases. The chain couples TRBV19 to TRBJ2-7; 10 nucleotides align to TRBD2. The receptor comes from a human donor with alopecia areata. Sequencing was performed on CD4+ T cells sorted from blood, taken at approximately week 37, from a patient treated with tofacitinib. The CDR3 loop is CASSISLAGEVRQYF. CDR3 bases: TGTGCCAGTAGTATAAGCCTAGCGGGAGAAGTAAGGCAGTACTTC.